A selection of T cell receptor beta chains follows, all from one sample in a study of blood T cell repertoires in COVID-19. Data came from immunoSEQ multiplex PCR; TCRdb stores just in-frame clones and leaves some out. The sample has about 110,000 clones, over 75% seen once. The sequenced material came from peripheral blood. The receptors here all came from a woman in her fifties or sixties with acute or convalescent COVID-19. Each CDR3 is given with its conserved first and last residue. The D gene is left open where the match is weak. Clone size is stated in some rows and not others, as once, few, many or a class when expanded.

clone_size,j_call,d_call,v_call,cdr3_aa,cdr3_nt
few,TRBJ1-2,NA,TRBV2,CASSEGVTGYGYTF,TGTGCCAGCAGTGAGGGGGTGACAGGCTATGGCTACACCTTC
NA,TRBJ2-1,TRBD1,TRBV9,CASSKQGANEQFF,TGTGCCAGCAGCAAACAGGGGGCCAATGAGCAGTTCTTC
NA,TRBJ2-7,NA,TRBV2,CASRNYDEQYF,TGTGCCAGCAGGAACTACGACGAGCAGTACTTC
NA,TRBJ1-1,NA,TRBV7-3,CASSLQGLNTEAFF,TGTGCCAGCAGCTTACAGGGGCTGAACACTGAAGCTTTCTTT
NA,TRBJ2-7,TRBD1,TRBV4-2,CASSITGTVVEQYF,TGTGCCAGCAGCATCACCGGGACAGTGGTTGAGCAGTACTTC
NA,TRBJ1-4,NA,TRBV5-8,CASSSWRAGPTNEKLFF,TGTGCCAGCAGCTCCTGGAGGGCGGGCCCAACTAATGAAAAACTGTTTTTT
NA,TRBJ2-1,NA,TRBV25-1,CASTGTRGAGYNEQFF,TGTGCCAGCACCGGCACCCGGGGGGCGGGGTACAATGAGCAGTTCTTC
few,TRBJ1-5,NA,TRBV28,CAGCGWTGQPQHF,TGTGCCGGTTGCGGGTGGACCGGTCAGCCCCAGCATTTT
NA,TRBJ2-3,TRBD2,TRBV28,CASSPRLAGGLGEDTQYF,TGTGCCAGCAGTCCCCGACTAGCGGGGGGGCTCGGAGAAGATACGCAGTATTTT
NA,TRBJ1-2,NA,TRBV5-8,CAEALLYGYTF,TGTGCCGAGGCACTTTTATATGGCTACACCTTC
NA,TRBJ2-7,NA,TRBV5-6,CASSLRRIHEQYF,TGTGCCAGCAGCTTGAGGCGGATCCACGAGCAGTACTTC